The clone carrying this T cell receptor beta chain was detected only a few times. Its antigen is currently unknown. This entry belongs to a study of OX40 agonist ivuxolimab in advanced cancers. About the study: Every 2 weeks, patients received ivuxolimab intravenously, dosed at 0.01 to 10 mg/kg. Patients receiving dose escalation had hepatocellular carcinoma, melanoma, renal cell or head and neck cancer.

V was cut by 4 bases and J by 3 bases, with 4 bases left in between. Germline V CDR1 and CDR2: KGHSH, LQKENI. This CDR3 contains 11 residues. Study-level results: Averaged across samples, CD8+ T cells carried more expanded clones than CD4+ did. Specificity for antigen went undetermined in the expanded peripheral T cells.

Sequenced by immunoSEQ multiplex PCR; TCRdb stores in-frame clones only, minus some. The table lists about 17,000 clones, roughly 84% of them singletons. This receptor was taken from an adult with an advanced solid tumor such as melanoma, head and neck, liver or kidney cancer. The starting material was CD4+ or CD8+ T cells sorted from blood, obtained in a trial of the OX40 agonist ivuxolimab. The V call is TRBV18, the J call TRBJ2-7; D gene unclear. The CDR3 DNA is TGTGCCAGCTCACTAGACTACGAGCAGTACTTC. Translation: CASSLDYEQYF. Full variable domain (remainder filled in from reference TRBV18 and TRBJ2-7): NAGVMQNPRHLVRRRGQEARLRCSPMKGHSHVYWYRQLPEEGLKFMVYLQKENIIDESGMPKERFSAEFPKEGPSILRIQQVVRGDSAAYFCASSLDYEQYFGPGTRLTVT.